This paragraph reports one T cell receptor (beta chain). Its antigen is as yet unknown. Researchers ran the PCR with 60 Vbeta and 13 Jbeta primers. Some clones are missing from TCRdb's copy, which holds only in-frame ones; the method was immunoSEQ multiplex PCR. This table has some 150,000 clones, about 60% appearing once. The data are from a study of cytomegalovirus exposure and HLA in healthy donors. Study-level information: Drawn from HLA-typed donors, 65 million to 100 million unique TCRs were held in an early data release. Study-wide points: Presence/absence analysis assumed near-uniform sequencing depth across donors.

CDR3 size: 14 residues. Trimming took 2 bases from V and 11 from J, leaving 18 bases between them. Germline loops: CDR1 MDHEN, CDR2 SYDVKM. The gene calls are TRBV28 and TRBJ1-1; D is unclear. The sample consisted of PBMCs. The TCR sequence derives from an older woman in good health and CMV-seropositive. The CDR3, as DNA: TGTGCCAGCAGTTTAGCGAGGGTAACGTGGGAGGCTTTCTTT. It specifies CASSLARVTWEAFF.